The next 13 T cell receptor beta chains were all read from a single sample in a study of cytomegalovirus exposure and HLA in healthy donors listed by TCRdb under 2017. Libraries were prepared through the immunoSEQ multiplex PCR assay. A mixture of 60 forward primers for TCR Vbeta segments and 13 reverse primers for TCR Jbeta segments was used in the multiplex PCR. TCRdb obtained this table from immuneACCESS and retained in-frame rearrangements with V and J assigned. These tables miss some clones; where compared with another copy, unresolved V genes account for less than half of the shortfall, and the remainder is unexplained. Recorded for this sample are 200,000 to 250,000 clones; approximately 85% of them occurred a single time. The ten largest clones represent about 0.25% of the sample. The sequenced sample was PBMCs. The receptors were sampled from a girl aged 2 to 10 in good health and CMV-seronegative.

This clone was seen a few times. The CDR3 DNA sequence: TGTGCCAGCAGCCATGGCAGAAAAATGAACACTGAAGCTTTCTTT. Protein: CASSHGRKMNTEAFF. This chain uses TRBV6-5 with TRBJ1-1; D unresolved. The V gene lost 6 bases and the J gene lost 0 bases, with 14 bases spanning the gap. The V gene's germline CDR1 is MNHEY and CDR2 SVGAGI. This CDR3 is 15 amino acids long.

As DNA, the CDR3 is TGTGCCAGCAGTCCCTACAGGGGTAACCCCTATGGCTACACCTTC. It translates to CASSPYRGNPYGYTF. The chain is built from TRBV27 and TRBJ1-2, with TRBD1 matching over 7 bases. The junction had 10 bases not matched to a gene; V was cut back by 5 bases and J by 4 bases. Per germline, CDR1 MNHEY and CDR2 SMNVEV (reference sequence). The CDR3 covers 15 residues.

This chain connects TRBV5-1 to TRBJ2-3; no reliable D call. The CDR3 consists of 13 residues. From germline, CDR1 is SGHRS and CDR2 YFSETQ. Trimming pared 5 bases from V and 2 bases from J, leaving 9 bases between. CDR3 bases: TGCGCCAGCAGGGGCGAATTCACAGATACGCAGTATTTT. Encoded protein: CASRGEFTDTQYF.

The chain joins TRBV30 to TRBJ1-4; TRBD1 matches 8 bases. Germline lookup yields CDR1 GTSNPN and CDR2 SVGIG (reference sequence). The CDR3 spans 15 residues. J was trimmed by 5 bases and V by 0 bases; bases with no gene match: 5. In DNA form, the CDR3 reads TGTGCCTGGAGTGTAGGTACAGGGGGGAATGAAAAACTGTTTTTT. Residues: CAWSVGTGGNEKLFF.

The rearrangement links TRBV27 to TRBJ1-3, with 10 positions matching TRBD1. The V segment lost 6 bases and the J segment 6 bases; nucleotides outside the gene matches: 5. The CDR3 is made up of 14 amino acids. Germline-derived CDR1 and CDR2 are MNHEY and SMNVEV (reference sequence). CDR3 residues: CASSSGQGKNTIYF. DNA of the CDR3: TGTGCCAGCAGCTCGGGACAGGGGAAAAACACCATATATTTT.

This chain connects TRBV4-2 to TRBJ2-2; TRBD2 matches at 7 bases. The CDR3 runs to 18 residues. The V gene end was trimmed by 3 bases and the J gene end by 5 bases; junction bases not matched to a gene: 15. CDR1 and CDR2 (germline): LGHNA, YNFKEQ. The CDR3 loop reads CASSQGPLAGEQTGELFF. The CDR3 DNA reads TGTGCCAGCAGCCAGGGCCCACTTGCGGGGGAGCAAACCGGGGAGCTGTTTTTT.

This clone was detected only a few times. The chain carries TRBV6-1 and TRBJ2-7; unclear D gene. Germline CDR1 is MNHNS and CDR2 is SASEGT. Trimming took off 3 bases at V and 4 bases at J, with 7 bases between the two ends. There are 12 residues in the CDR3. The CDR3 DNA is TGTGCCAGCAGTGACCCCCAATACGAGCAGTACTTC. As protein: CASSDPQYEQYF.

V gene TRBV6-6 combines with J gene TRBJ1-1; D perhaps matches TRBD1 (5 bases). Germline CDR1 reads MNHNY; CDR2 reads SVGAGI (reference sequence). The CDR3 spans 15 residues. Trimming took off 2 bases at V and 1 base at J, with 11 bases between the two ends. CDR3 sequence reads: CASSYIGAQNTEAFF. The CDR3 nucleotides are TGTGCCAGCAGTTACATTGGGGCTCAGAACACTGAAGCTTTCTTT.

CDR3 sequence: CASSLGLLAGGNNEQFF. CDR3 sequence (DNA): TGCGCCAGCAGCTTGGGTCTGCTAGCGGGGGGGAACAATGAGCAGTTCTTC. The genes are TRBV5-1 and TRBJ2-1; the match to TRBD2 covers 12 bases. Germline loops: CDR1 SGHRS, CDR2 YFSETQ. Trimming removed 0 bases from V and 5 bases from J; junction bases left unmatched: 6. The CDR3 totals 17 residues.

This CDR3 reads CASSLTGGPNQPQHF. CDR3 in DNA: TGTGCCAGCAGTCTGACAGGGGGCCCCAATCAGCCCCAGCATTTT. The rearrangement joins TRBV6-6 to TRBJ1-5, with 10 bases that match TRBD1. This CDR3 is 15 amino acids long. Germline V CDR1 and CDR2: MNHNY, SVGAGI (reference sequence). V shed 5 bases, J shed 3 bases, and the junction held 4 bases outside the gene matches.

This sequence joins TRBV16 and TRBJ1-5, with D perhaps matching TRBD1 (5 bases). The CDR3 length is 14 residues. Germline CDR1 reads KGHSY; CDR2 reads FQNENV. The V gene lost 4 bases and the J gene lost 0 bases, with 7 bases spanning the gap. The CDR3 DNA reads as TGTGCCAGCAGCCGACAGCATAGCAATCAGCCCCAGCATTTT. Its protein is CASSRQHSNQPQHF.

This chain links TRBV7-7 with TRBJ2-5, with TRBD2 identical over 12 bases. The CDR3 consists of 16 residues. From germline, CDR1 is SSHAT and CDR2 FNYEAQ (reference sequence). The trim removed 4 bases at V and 1 base at J, leaving 4 bases unmatched. The DNA for the CDR3 is TGTGCCAGCAGCTCCGGACTAGCGGGGATCCAAGAGACCCAGTACTTC. It codes for CASSSGLAGIQETQYF.

This chain uses TRBV5-4 with TRBJ1-2; D is possibly TRBD1 (5 bases). CDR1 SGHNT and CDR2 YYREEE come from the germline V gene (reference sequence). Between the trimmed V and J ends, which lost 2 bases and 8 bases, there was a span of 16 bases. The CDR3 loop spans 14 amino acids. In nucleotides, the CDR3 is TGTGCCAGCAGCTTATCCAGGGATTTCATGGGCTACACCTTC. Protein sequence: CASSLSRDFMGYTF.